The sequence of this T cell receptor beta chain was determined in a study of T cells in Graves' hyperthyroidism and ophthalmopathy. This CDR3 is 16 amino acids long. The V and J ends lost 3 bases and 4 bases respectively, with 17 bases between them. The germline V gene has CDR1 LNHNV and CDR2 YYDKDF (reference sequence). The study excluded patients with uncontrolled infection, other autoimmune disease, pregnancy or lactation. The authors took PBMCs from over 8.5 ml fresh peripheral blood. This clonotype was seen a few times. The investigators amplified TCR beta CDR3 regions from RNA transcripts. With the HTBI primer set, the TCR CDR3 went through a first round of RT-PCR. TCRdb reprocessed the multiplex PCR reads with MiXCR, giving one entry per CDR3 protein. This table holds 350,000 to 450,000 distinct CDR3 sequences, about 14% found once.

This receptor was taken from a man aged 50 to 59 with Graves' ophthalmopathy. Sequences were obtained from blood. The rearrangement joins TRBV15 to TRBJ2-3; possible D gene TRBD2, 5 bases. The CDR3 DNA follows: TGTGCCACCAGCAGGTCTCTGGACTCCCAGCCAGATACGCAGTATTTT. Amino acid sequence: CATSRSLDSQPDTQYF. The full variable domain, its missing parts supplied by reference TRBV15 and TRBJ2-3, is DAMVIQNPRYQVTQFGKPVTLSCSQTLNHNVMYWYQQKSSQAPKLLFHYYDKDFNNEADTPDNFQSRRPNTSFCFLDIRSPGLGDTAMYLCATSRSLDSQPDTQYFGPGTRLTVL.